This T cell receptor (beta chain) was retrieved from a study of shared clonotypes between healthy human individuals. Libraries were prepared by immunoSEQ multiplex PCR; TCRdb keeps only in-frame clonotypes and omits some of them. The sample carries some 350,000 clones, approximately 79% recorded once. Regarding the study as a whole: Sorted-subset samples were not fully sequenced, rarefaction indicated. For naive CD4 cells, roughly 5% of clonotypes were shared across a few donors. Generally, naive subsets came out with larger estimated richness than memory subsets.

With regard to this clone: Its antigen is as yet unknown.

The origin of this receptor is a man in his thirties or forties in good health. Material: memory CD4+ T cells sorted from blood. Subset in this sample: CD45RA-negative fraction.

The CDR3 coding sequence is TGTGCCAGCAGGGGGAGGACAGGCAGTGACTCTAGGGCTGAAGCTTTCTTT. Its translation is CASRGRTGSDSRAEAFF. This chain connects TRBV11-2 to TRBJ1-1; 7 bases agree with TRBD1. Losses at the gene ends were 6 bases for V and 6 bases for J; bases not matched to a gene: 19. Germline CDR1 and CDR2: SGHAT and FQNNGV. This CDR3 comprises 17 residues. Variable domain in full (rest from reference TRBV11-2 and TRBJ1-1): EAGVAQSPRYKIIEKRQSVAFWCNPISGHATLYWYQQILGQGPKLLIQFQNNGVVDDSQLPKDRFSAERLKGVDSTLKIQPAKLEDSAVYLCASRGRTGSDSRAEAFFGQGTRLTVV.